This T cell receptor (beta chain) was retrieved from a study of cytomegalovirus exposure and HLA in healthy donors. The CDR3 loop spans 16 amino acids. Germline V gene lookup returns CDR1 SGHRS and CDR2 YFSETQ. J lost 4 bases, V lost 0 bases, and 8 bases had no gene match. Primers: 60 Vbeta forward and 13 Jbeta reverse. Profiling relied on immunoSEQ multiplex PCR, and the TCRdb table lists in-frame clones only, not all of them. Here the sample spans roughly 150,000 clones, 75% to 90% being singletons. The V and J genes are TRBV5-1 and TRBJ1-2; TRBD1 matches 8 bases. Sequences were obtained from PBMCs. The TCR was taken from a male donor in good health and CMV-seronegative. The CDR3 region is CASSLGTGYVGYGYTF. The CDR3 nucleotides are TGCGCCAGCAGCTTGGGGACAGGGTATGTGGGCTATGGCTACACCTTC. Together with reference TRBV5-1 and TRBJ1-2, the CDR3 gives the full variable domain: KAGVTQTPRYLIKTRGQQVTLSCSPISGHRSVSWYQQTPGQGLQFLFEYFSETQRNKGNFPGRFSGRQFSNSRSEMNVSTLELGDSALYLCASSLGTGYVGYGYTFGSGTRLTVV.